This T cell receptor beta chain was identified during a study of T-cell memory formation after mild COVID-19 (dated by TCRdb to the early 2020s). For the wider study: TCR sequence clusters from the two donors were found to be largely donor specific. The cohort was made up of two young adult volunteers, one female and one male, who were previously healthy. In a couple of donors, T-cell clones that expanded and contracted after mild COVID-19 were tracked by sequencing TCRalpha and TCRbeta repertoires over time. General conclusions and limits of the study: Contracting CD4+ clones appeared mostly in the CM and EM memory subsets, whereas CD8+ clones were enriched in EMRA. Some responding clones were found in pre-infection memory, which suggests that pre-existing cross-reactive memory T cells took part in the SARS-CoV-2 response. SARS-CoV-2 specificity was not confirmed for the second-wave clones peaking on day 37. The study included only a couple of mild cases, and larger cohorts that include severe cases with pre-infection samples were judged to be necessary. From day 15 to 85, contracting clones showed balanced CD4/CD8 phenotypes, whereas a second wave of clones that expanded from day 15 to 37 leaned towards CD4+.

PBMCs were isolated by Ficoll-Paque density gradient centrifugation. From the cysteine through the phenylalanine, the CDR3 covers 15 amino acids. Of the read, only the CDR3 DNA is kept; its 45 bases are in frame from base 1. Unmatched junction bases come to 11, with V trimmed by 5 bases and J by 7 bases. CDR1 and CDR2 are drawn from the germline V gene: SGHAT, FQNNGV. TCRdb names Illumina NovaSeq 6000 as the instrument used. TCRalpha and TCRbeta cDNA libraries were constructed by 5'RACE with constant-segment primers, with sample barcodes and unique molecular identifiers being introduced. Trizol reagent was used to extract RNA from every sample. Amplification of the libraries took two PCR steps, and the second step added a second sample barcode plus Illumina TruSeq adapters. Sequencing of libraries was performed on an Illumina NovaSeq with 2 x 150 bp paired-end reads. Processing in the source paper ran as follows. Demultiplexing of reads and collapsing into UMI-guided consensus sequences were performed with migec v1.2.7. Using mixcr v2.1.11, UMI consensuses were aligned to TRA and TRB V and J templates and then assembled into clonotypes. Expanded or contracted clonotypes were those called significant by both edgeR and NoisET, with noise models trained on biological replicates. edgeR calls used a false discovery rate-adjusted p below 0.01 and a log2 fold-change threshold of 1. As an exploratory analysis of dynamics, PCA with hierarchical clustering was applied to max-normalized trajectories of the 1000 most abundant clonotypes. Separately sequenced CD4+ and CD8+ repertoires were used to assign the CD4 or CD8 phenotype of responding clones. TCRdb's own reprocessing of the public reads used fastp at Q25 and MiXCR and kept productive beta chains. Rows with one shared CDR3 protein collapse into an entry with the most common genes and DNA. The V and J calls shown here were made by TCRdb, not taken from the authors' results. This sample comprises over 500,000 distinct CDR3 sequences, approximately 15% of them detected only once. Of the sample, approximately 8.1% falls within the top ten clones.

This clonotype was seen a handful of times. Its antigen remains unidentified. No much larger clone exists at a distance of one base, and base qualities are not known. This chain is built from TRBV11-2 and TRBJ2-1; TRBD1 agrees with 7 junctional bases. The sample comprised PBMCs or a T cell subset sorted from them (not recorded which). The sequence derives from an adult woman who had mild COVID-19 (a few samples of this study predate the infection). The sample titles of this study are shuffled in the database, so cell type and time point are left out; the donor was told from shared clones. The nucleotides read TGTGCCAGCAGCAATCCGGGACAGAAGTCGAATGAGCAGTTCTTC. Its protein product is CASSNPGQKSNEQFF.